One and the same sample provided the 5 T cell receptor beta chains below, sequenced in a study of blood T cell repertoires in COVID-19. Here immunoSEQ multiplex PCR was the method, and the copy in TCRdb shows in-frame clones only, minus some. The repertoire includes a few hundred thousand clones, 85% to 90% of them detected once, and more than 2.5% sits in the top ten. Material: peripheral blood. These receptors were obtained from a man between 60 and 70 years old with acute or convalescent COVID-19.

This rearrangement joins TRBV12-3 or TRBV12-4 to TRBJ2-7; 7 positions match TRBD1. After removal of 5 bases from V and 3 bases from J, the junction contained 4 bases not matched to a gene. The CDR3 sequence is 13 residues long. The chain's CDR3 is CASSRQGRYEQYF. Written as DNA, the CDR3 is TGTGCCAGCAGTAGACAGGGCCGCTACGAGCAGTACTTC.

V gene TRBV7-8 combines with J gene TRBJ1-2; no clear D gene. Trimming cost V 4 bases and J 4 bases, with 16 bases left between them. Germline lookup yields CDR1 SGHVS and CDR2 FQNEAQ. CDR3 size: 15 residues. The chain's CDR3 is CASSSQTRGSYGYTF. CDR3 coding DNA: TGTGCCAGCAGCTCCCAAACGAGAGGGAGCTATGGCTACACCTTC.

For this clone: Other DNA sequences in this sample translate to the same CDR3. This CDR3 reads CAISERGNTEAFF. The CDR3 DNA sequence: TGTGCCATCAGTGAGAGAGGGAACACTGAAGCTTTCTTT. The chain uses TRBV10-3 and TRBJ1-1; D uncertain. Trimming removed 2 bases at V and 1 base at J, with 5 bases between. Germline CDR1 ENHRY, CDR2 SYGVKD. This CDR3 spans 13 amino acids.

This chain uses TRBV5-1 with TRBJ1-3; no clear D. Germline V lookup: CDR1 SGHRS, CDR2 YFSETQ. The CDR3 extends over 18 amino acids. V was pared by 2 bases and J by 6 bases, with 24 bases between. CDR3 DNA: TGCGCCAGCAGCTTAGGGTCCTGGAGGGCTCCATGGGCAAACACCATATATTTT. Protein product: CASSLGSWRAPWANTIYF.

This chain connects TRBV7-7 to TRBJ2-5, with TRBD1 matching 8 bases. This CDR3 spans 15 amino acids. Germline V lookup: CDR1 SSHAT, CDR2 FNYEAQ (reference sequence). The trim removed 5 bases at V and 7 bases at J, leaving 12 bases unmatched. Written as DNA, the CDR3 is TGTGCCAGCAGCCTCCCCAGGGGGCTCGGGGGGACCCAGTACTTC. Its translation is CASSLPRGLGGTQYF. Complete variable domain (other parts from reference TRBV7-7 and TRBJ2-5): GAGVSQSPRYKVTKRGQDVTLRCDPISSHATLYWYQQALGQGPEFLTYFNYEAQPDKSGLPSDRFSAERPEGSISTLTIQRTEQRDSAMYRCASSLPRGLGGTQYFGPGTRLLVL.